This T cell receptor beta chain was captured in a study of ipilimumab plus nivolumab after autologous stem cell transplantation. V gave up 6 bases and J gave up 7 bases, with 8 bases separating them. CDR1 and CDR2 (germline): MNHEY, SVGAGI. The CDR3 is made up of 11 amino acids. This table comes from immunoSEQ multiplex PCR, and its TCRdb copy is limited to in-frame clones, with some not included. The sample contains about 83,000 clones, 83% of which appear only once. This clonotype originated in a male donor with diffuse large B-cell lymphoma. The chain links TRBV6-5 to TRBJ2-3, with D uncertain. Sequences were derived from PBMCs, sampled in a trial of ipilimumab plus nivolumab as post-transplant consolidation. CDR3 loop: CASSDLNTQYF. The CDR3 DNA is TGTGCCAGCAGCGACCTGAATACGCAGTATTTT.